A selection of T cell receptor beta chains follows, all from one sample in a study of response to subunit inactivated influenza vaccine. MiXCR, run by TCRdb on the RT-PCR reads, gives a single entry per CDR3 protein. Of about half a million distinct CDR3 sequences listed, 25% were seen once; the top ten hold under 2.5%. The specimen was CD4+ T cells sorted from PBMCs, collected more than 4 days after vaccination. Receptors were obtained from a man in his forties or fifties who received an inactivated influenza vaccine. The CDR3 runs from the conserved cysteine through the conserved F or W. The order of the fields is J gene, clone size, D gene, V gene, CDR3 protein, CDR3 DNA. D genes are given only for firm matches. Rows give clone size only sometimes, using once, few, many, or a class for an expanded clone.

J gene: TRBJ2-1; clone size: .; D gene: .; V gene: TRBV12-3/TRBV12-4; CDR3 protein: CASSGGRNEQFF; CDR3 DNA: TGTGCCAGCAGTGGGGGCCGCAATGAGCAGTTCTTC
J gene: TRBJ1-3; clone size: few; D gene: .; V gene: TRBV10-3; CDR3 protein: CAIGGSGNTIYF; CDR3 DNA: TGTGCCATCGGGGGCTCTGGAAACACCATATATTTT
J gene: TRBJ2-1; clone size: .; D gene: TRBD1; V gene: TRBV5-1; CDR3 protein: CASSDRDRALNEQFF; CDR3 DNA: TGCGCCAGCAGCGACCGGGACAGGGCCCTGAATGAGCAGTTCTTC
J gene: TRBJ2-1; clone size: few; D gene: .; V gene: TRBV7-2; CDR3 protein: CASSRSVDSYNEQFF; CDR3 DNA: TGTGCCAGCAGCCGGAGTGTCGACTCCTACAATGAGCAGTTCTTC
J gene: TRBJ2-7; clone size: .; D gene: .; V gene: TRBV28; CDR3 protein: CASSLRQLTSYEQYF; CDR3 DNA: TGTGCCAGCAGTTTAAGACAACTAACCTCCTACGAGCAGTACTTC
J gene: TRBJ2-3; clone size: few; D gene: .; V gene: TRBV5-5; CDR3 protein: CASSFRLSTDTQYF; CDR3 DNA: TGTGCCAGCAGCTTTCGGCTTAGCACAGATACGCAGTATTTT
J gene: TRBJ2-1; clone size: .; D gene: TRBD2; V gene: TRBV7-8; CDR3 protein: CASSPLAGRAHEQFF; CDR3 DNA: TGTGCCAGCAGCCCATTAGCGGGGAGAGCACATGAGCAGTTCTTC
J gene: TRBJ2-3; clone size: few; D gene: TRBD2; V gene: TRBV14; CDR3 protein: CASSLYSGGPTDTQYF; CDR3 DNA: TGTGCCAGCAGCCTATATAGCGGGGGGCCCACAGATACGCAGTATTTT
J gene: TRBJ1-2; clone size: .; D gene: .; V gene: TRBV6-2/TRBV6-3; CDR3 protein: CASSSDSRMYGYTF; CDR3 DNA: TGTGCCAGCAGTTCTGACAGTAGGATGTACGGCTACACCTTC
J gene: TRBJ2-1; clone size: few; D gene: .; V gene: TRBV20-1; CDR3 protein: CSARDFSSGELAIFF; CDR3 DNA: TGCAGTGCTAGAGATTTCAGTTCGGGAGAACTAGCAATTTTCTTC
J gene: TRBJ2-7; clone size: .; D gene: TRBD1; V gene: TRBV5-6; CDR3 protein: CASSSTGILDYEQYF; CDR3 DNA: TGTGCCAGCAGCTCGACAGGGATTTTGGACTACGAGCAGTACTTC
J gene: TRBJ2-5; clone size: .; D gene: .; V gene: TRBV15; CDR3 protein: CATSRALTAQRGRETQYF; CDR3 DNA: TGTGCCACCAGCAGAGCTCTAACGGCACAGAGGGGCCGGGAGACCCAGTACTTC
J gene: TRBJ2-1; clone size: few; D gene: .; V gene: TRBV4-1; CDR3 protein: CASSQPLTAGNEQFF; CDR3 DNA: TGCGCCAGCAGCCAACCCCTGACAGCCGGGAATGAGCAGTTCTTC
J gene: TRBJ2-1; clone size: few; D gene: TRBD1; V gene: TRBV10-2; CDR3 protein: CASSEGTGFSNEQFF; CDR3 DNA: TGCGCCAGCAGTGAAGGGACAGGGTTCTCGAATGAGCAGTTCTTC
J gene: TRBJ1-1; clone size: few; D gene: .; V gene: TRBV7-2; CDR3 protein: CASSFMRLSEAFF; CDR3 DNA: TGTGCCAGCAGCTTCATGAGGCTGAGTGAAGCTTTCTTT
J gene: TRBJ1-1; clone size: few; D gene: .; V gene: TRBV3-1; CDR3 protein: CASSQGETEAFF; CDR3 DNA: TGTGCCAGCAGCCAAGGGGAGACTGAAGCTTTCTTT
J gene: TRBJ2-1; clone size: few; D gene: TRBD1; V gene: TRBV15; CDR3 protein: CATSKRTGTYNEQFF; CDR3 DNA: TGTGCCACCAGCAAAAGGACAGGGACATACAATGAGCAGTTCTTC
J gene: TRBJ1-1; clone size: once; D gene: TRBD1; V gene: TRBV10-3; CDR3 protein: CAISESTGVNTEAFF; CDR3 DNA: TGTGCCATCAGTGAGTCAACAGGGGTTAACACTGAAGCTTTCTTT
J gene: TRBJ2-2; clone size: few; D gene: .; V gene: TRBV6-1; CDR3 protein: CASSEMRAGELFF; CDR3 DNA: TGTGCCAGCAGTGAGATGAGAGCCGGGGAGCTGTTTTTT
J gene: TRBJ1-5; clone size: .; D gene: TRBD1; V gene: TRBV12-3/TRBV12-4; CDR3 protein: CASTPDRNQPQHF; CDR3 DNA: TGTGCCAGCACCCCGGACAGGAATCAGCCCCAGCATTTT
J gene: TRBJ2-4; clone size: few; D gene: TRBD1; V gene: TRBV7-9; CDR3 protein: CASSSIQGVQNIQYF; CDR3 DNA: TGTGCCAGCAGCTCCATTCAGGGGGTCCAAAACATTCAGTACTTC
J gene: TRBJ2-7; clone size: .; D gene: TRBD1; V gene: TRBV4-3; CDR3 protein: CASSRKGQGSYEQYF; CDR3 DNA: TGCGCCAGCAGCCGGAAGGGACAGGGCTCCTACGAGCAGTACTTC
J gene: TRBJ2-3; clone size: .; D gene: TRBD1; V gene: TRBV28; CDR3 protein: CASRKPGQGADTQYF; CDR3 DNA: TGTGCCAGCAGAAAACCGGGACAGGGGGCAGATACGCAGTATTTT
J gene: TRBJ2-1; clone size: .; D gene: TRBD1; V gene: TRBV6-2/TRBV6-3; CDR3 protein: CASRRQGIPGEQFF; CDR3 DNA: TGTGCCAGCAGACGACAGGGCATCCCTGGTGAGCAGTTCTTC
J gene: TRBJ2-5; clone size: few; D gene: .; V gene: TRBV24-1; CDR3 protein: CATSTRQVQETQYF; CDR3 DNA: TGTGCCACCAGCACTAGACAGGTCCAAGAGACCCAGTACTTC
J gene: TRBJ2-2; clone size: .; D gene: .; V gene: TRBV24-1; CDR3 protein: CATSDYRESFGELFF; CDR3 DNA: TGTGCCACCAGTGATTACCGGGAGAGCTTCGGGGAGCTGTTTTTT
J gene: TRBJ2-7; clone size: .; D gene: .; V gene: TRBV7-9; CDR3 protein: CALSAAEGTVSYEQYF; CDR3 DNA: TGTGCCCTCTCAGCAGCTGAGGGGACGGTATCCTACGAGCAGTACTTC
J gene: TRBJ2-1; clone size: many; D gene: TRBD2; V gene: TRBV7-2; CDR3 protein: CASRLAGRSYNEQFF; CDR3 DNA: TGTGCCAGCAGATTAGCGGGACGCTCCTACAATGAGCAGTTCTTC
J gene: TRBJ2-1; clone size: few; D gene: .; V gene: TRBV24-1; CDR3 protein: CATSEPNRVGEQFF; CDR3 DNA: TGTGCCACCAGTGAGCCTAACAGGGTTGGTGAGCAGTTCTTC
J gene: TRBJ2-1; clone size: .; D gene: TRBD2; V gene: TRBV5-5; CDR3 protein: CASSLVTSGTPYNEQFF; CDR3 DNA: TGTGCCAGCAGCTTGGTCACTAGCGGAACCCCCTACAATGAGCAGTTCTTC
J gene: TRBJ1-6; clone size: many; D gene: TRBD1; V gene: TRBV12-3/TRBV12-4; CDR3 protein: CASSLGTGGVYSPLHF; CDR3 DNA: TGTGCCAGCAGTTTGGGGACAGGGGGAGTTTATTCACCCCTCCACTTT
J gene: TRBJ2-7; clone size: .; D gene: TRBD1; V gene: TRBV9; CDR3 protein: CASSAPGQGSYEQYF; CDR3 DNA: TGTGCCAGCAGCGCTCCGGGACAGGGTTCCTACGAGCAGTACTTC
J gene: TRBJ2-5; clone size: few; D gene: .; V gene: TRBV28; CDR3 protein: CWEEETQYF; CDR3 DNA: TGCTGGGAGGAAGAGACCCAGTACTTC
J gene: TRBJ2-3; clone size: few; D gene: TRBD2; V gene: TRBV9; CDR3 protein: CASSVGQRETDTQYF; CDR3 DNA: TGTGCCAGCAGCGTAGGGCAGCGGGAGACAGATACGCAGTATTTT
J gene: TRBJ2-1; clone size: few; D gene: TRBD2; V gene: TRBV9; CDR3 protein: CASSPRTSRSTYNEQFF; CDR3 DNA: TGTGCCAGCAGCCCTCGGACTAGCCGGAGCACCTACAATGAGCAGTTCTTC
J gene: TRBJ1-5; clone size: .; D gene: .; V gene: TRBV12-3/TRBV12-4; CDR3 protein: CASSFHGNQPQHF; CDR3 DNA: TGTGCCAGCAGTTTCCACGGAAATCAGCCCCAGCATTTT
J gene: TRBJ2-1; clone size: few; D gene: TRBD2; V gene: TRBV10-3; CDR3 protein: CAISGTSGRRNEQFF; CDR3 DNA: TGTGCCATCAGTGGGACTAGCGGGAGGCGGAATGAGCAGTTCTTC
J gene: TRBJ2-5; clone size: many; D gene: .; V gene: TRBV29-1; CDR3 protein: CSAQSWETQYF; CDR3 DNA: TGCAGCGCCCAATCCTGGGAGACCCAGTACTTC
J gene: TRBJ2-5; clone size: .; D gene: .; V gene: TRBV14; CDR3 protein: CASSQAIGAQETQYF; CDR3 DNA: TGTGCCAGCAGCCAAGCGATCGGGGCCCAAGAGACCCAGTACTTC
J gene: TRBJ2-3; clone size: few; D gene: TRBD1; V gene: TRBV4-3; CDR3 protein: CASSPGQGPGTQYF; CDR3 DNA: TGCGCCAGCAGCCCGGGACAGGGACCGGGTACGCAGTATTTT
J gene: TRBJ2-1; clone size: .; D gene: TRBD2; V gene: TRBV7-9; CDR3 protein: CASSLGSGRASQEFF; CDR3 DNA: TGTGCCAGCAGCTTAGGGAGCGGGAGGGCCTCGCAGGAGTTCTTC
J gene: TRBJ2-4; clone size: few; D gene: TRBD2; V gene: TRBV6-1; CDR3 protein: CASSPDPLTSGRYNIQYF; CDR3 DNA: TGTGCCAGCAGCCCCGATCCACTTACTAGCGGGAGGTACAACATTCAGTACTTC
J gene: TRBJ2-3; clone size: many; D gene: .; V gene: TRBV5-1; CDR3 protein: CASSPDTDTQYF; CDR3 DNA: TGCGCCAGCAGCCCTGACACAGATACGCAGTATTTT
J gene: TRBJ2-3; clone size: .; D gene: .; V gene: TRBV6-2/TRBV6-3; CDR3 protein: CASSRGAGISDTQYF; CDR3 DNA: TGTGCCAGCAGTAGGGGGGCAGGGATTTCGGATACGCAGTATTTT
J gene: TRBJ2-5; clone size: many; D gene: TRBD2; V gene: TRBV6-1; CDR3 protein: CASSPLRLAVQETQYF; CDR3 DNA: TGTGCCAGCAGCCCTTTACGACTAGCGGTTCAAGAGACCCAGTACTTC